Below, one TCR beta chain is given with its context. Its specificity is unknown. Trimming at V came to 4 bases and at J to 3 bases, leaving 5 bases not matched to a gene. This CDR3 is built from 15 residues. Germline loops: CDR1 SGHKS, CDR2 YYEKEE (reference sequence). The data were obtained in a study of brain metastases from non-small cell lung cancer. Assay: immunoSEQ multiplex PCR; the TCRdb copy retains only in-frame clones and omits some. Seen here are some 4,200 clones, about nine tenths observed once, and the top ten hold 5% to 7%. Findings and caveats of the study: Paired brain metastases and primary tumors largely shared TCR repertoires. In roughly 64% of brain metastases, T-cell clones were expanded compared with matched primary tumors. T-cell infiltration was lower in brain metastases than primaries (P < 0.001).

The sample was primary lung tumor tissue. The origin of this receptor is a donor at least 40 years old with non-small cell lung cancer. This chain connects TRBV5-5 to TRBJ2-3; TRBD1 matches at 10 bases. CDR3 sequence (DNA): TGTGCCAGCAGCGGCGACAGGGGGCGAACAGATACGCAGTATTTT. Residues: CASSGDRGRTDTQYF.